One and the same sample provided the 5 T cell receptor beta chains below, sequenced in a study of cytomegalovirus exposure and HLA in healthy donors. In the PCR, 60 Vbeta and 13 Jbeta primers were used. Using immunoSEQ multiplex PCR, the repertoire was profiled, and TCRdb retains in-frame clones only, with some absent. The table lists over 130,000 clones, about 60% of them singletons. Material for sequencing was PBMCs. The receptors derive from a woman aged 60-75 years in good health and CMV-seropositive.

The chain employs TRBV4-1 and TRBJ2-1; D not resolved. Trimming removed 4 bases from V and 7 bases from J, with 11 bases in between. Germline CDR1 reads MGHRA; CDR2 reads YSYEKL. The CDR3 length is 13 residues. CDR3: CASSRLGQNEQFF. The DNA for the CDR3 is TGCGCCAGCAGCCGCCTTGGTCAGAATGAGCAGTTCTTC.

In its sample, this clone was seen a few times. CDR3 bases: TGTGCCAGCAGCTTATTCACAGAAGGCCATGAGCAGTTCTTC. It is translated as CASSLFTEGHEQFF. The V gene is TRBV7-9, the J gene TRBJ2-1; D call uncertain. Germline-derived CDR1 and CDR2 are SEHNR and FQNEAQ (reference sequence). This CDR3 is 14 amino acids long. V dropped 2 bases and J dropped 8 bases, with 13 bases sitting between them.

The chain recombines TRBV4-3 with TRBJ1-5; D perhaps matches TRBD1 (6 bases). This CDR3 comprises 15 residues. Germline V lookup: CDR1 LGHNA, CDR2 YSLEER. Trimming pared 2 bases from V and 10 bases from J, leaving 18 bases between. The CDR3, as DNA: TGCGCCAGCAGCCAAACCAGACAGGCCGTCAATCCCCAGCATTTT. It specifies CASSQTRQAVNPQHF.

The gene calls are TRBV7-2 and TRBJ2-2; no reliable D call. The CDR3 is 15 amino acids. Germline V gene lookup returns CDR1 SGHTA and CDR2 FQGNSA. Trimming removed 3 bases from V and 3 bases from J, with 11 bases in between. In nucleotides, the CDR3 is TGTGCCAGCAGCTTCCAGTTCCTGGACACCGGGGAGCTGTTTTTT. Amino acid sequence: CASSFQFLDTGELFF.

This rearrangement joins TRBV4-2 to TRBJ2-1, with TRBD1 matching over 8 bases. The CDR3 loop spans 15 amino acids. Per germline, CDR1 LGHNA and CDR2 YNFKEQ. V was clipped by 4 bases and J by 7 bases; unmatched bases: 9. The CDR3 sequence is CASSRTRDRLNEQFF. The CDR3 region has the DNA TGTGCCAGCAGCCGTACCCGGGACAGGTTAAATGAGCAGTTCTTC.